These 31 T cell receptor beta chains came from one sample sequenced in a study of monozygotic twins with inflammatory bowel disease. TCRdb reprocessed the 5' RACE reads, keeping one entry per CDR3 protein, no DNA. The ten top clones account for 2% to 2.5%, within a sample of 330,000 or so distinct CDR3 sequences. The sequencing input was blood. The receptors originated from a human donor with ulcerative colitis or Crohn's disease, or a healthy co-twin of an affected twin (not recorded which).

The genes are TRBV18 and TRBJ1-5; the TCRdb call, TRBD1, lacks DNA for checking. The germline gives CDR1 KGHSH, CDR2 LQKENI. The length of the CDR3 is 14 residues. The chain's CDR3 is CASSPDRVLQPQHF.

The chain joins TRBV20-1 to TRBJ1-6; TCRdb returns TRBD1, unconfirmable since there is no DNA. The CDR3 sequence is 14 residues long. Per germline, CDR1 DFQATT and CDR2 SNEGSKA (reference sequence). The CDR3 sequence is CSARSAGGNSPLHF.

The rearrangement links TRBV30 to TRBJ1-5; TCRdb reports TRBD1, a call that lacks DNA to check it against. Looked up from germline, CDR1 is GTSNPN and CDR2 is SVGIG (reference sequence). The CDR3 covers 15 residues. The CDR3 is CAWSTGTGTNQPQHF.

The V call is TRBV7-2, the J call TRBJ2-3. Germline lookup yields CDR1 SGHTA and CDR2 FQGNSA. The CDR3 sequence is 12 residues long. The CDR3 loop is CASSLLRPTQYF.

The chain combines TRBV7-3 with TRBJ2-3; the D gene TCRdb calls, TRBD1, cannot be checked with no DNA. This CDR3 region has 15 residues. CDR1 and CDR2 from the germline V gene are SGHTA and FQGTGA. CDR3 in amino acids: CASSPGTAQTDTQYF.

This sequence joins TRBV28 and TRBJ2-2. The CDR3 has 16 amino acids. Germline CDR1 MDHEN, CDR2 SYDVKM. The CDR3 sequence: CASILRRTTNTGELFF.

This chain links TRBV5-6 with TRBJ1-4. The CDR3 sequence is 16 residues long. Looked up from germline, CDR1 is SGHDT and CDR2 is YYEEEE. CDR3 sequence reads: CASSWSQAGLGEKLFF.

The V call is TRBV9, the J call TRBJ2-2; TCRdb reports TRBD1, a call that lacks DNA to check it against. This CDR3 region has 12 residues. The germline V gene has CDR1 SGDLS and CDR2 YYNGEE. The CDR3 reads CASRPGAGELFF.

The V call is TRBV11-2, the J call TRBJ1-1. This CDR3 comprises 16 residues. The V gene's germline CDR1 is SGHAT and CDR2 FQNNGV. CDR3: CASSSLFTAMNTEAFF.

This CDR3 reads CATSRDIAGPQKYF. The J gene is TRBJ2-5, the V gene TRBV15. The V gene's germline CDR1 is LNHNV and CDR2 YYDKDF (reference sequence). This CDR3 is built from 14 residues.

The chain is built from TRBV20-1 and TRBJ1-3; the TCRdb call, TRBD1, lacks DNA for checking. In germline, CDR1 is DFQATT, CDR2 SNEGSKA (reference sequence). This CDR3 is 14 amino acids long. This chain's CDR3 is CSARKGIGGNTIYF.

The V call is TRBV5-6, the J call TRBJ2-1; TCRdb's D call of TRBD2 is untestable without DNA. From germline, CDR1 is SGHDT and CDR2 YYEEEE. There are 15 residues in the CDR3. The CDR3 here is CASSLGGLSNNEQFF.

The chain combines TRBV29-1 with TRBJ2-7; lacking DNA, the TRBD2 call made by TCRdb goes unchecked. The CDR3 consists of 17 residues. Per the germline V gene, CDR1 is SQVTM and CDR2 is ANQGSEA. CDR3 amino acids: CSVYGLAETHHSYEQYF.

The CDR3 sequence: CASSVIMDEQFF. V usage is TRBV9 and J usage is TRBJ2-1. In germline, CDR1 is SGDLS, CDR2 YYNGEE. The CDR3 has 12 amino acids.

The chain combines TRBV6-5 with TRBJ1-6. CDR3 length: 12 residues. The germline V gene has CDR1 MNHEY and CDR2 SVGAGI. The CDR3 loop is CASSYSSGTLHF.

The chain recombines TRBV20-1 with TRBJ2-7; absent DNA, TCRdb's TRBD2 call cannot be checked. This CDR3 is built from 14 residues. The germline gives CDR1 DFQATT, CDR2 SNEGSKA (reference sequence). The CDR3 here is CSAPNAIPGVEQYF.

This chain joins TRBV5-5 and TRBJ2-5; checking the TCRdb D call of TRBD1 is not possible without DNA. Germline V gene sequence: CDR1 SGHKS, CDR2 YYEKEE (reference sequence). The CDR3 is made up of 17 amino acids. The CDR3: CASSLGVGTGGKETQYF. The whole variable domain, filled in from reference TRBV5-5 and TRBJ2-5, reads DAGVTQSPTHLIKTRGQQVTLRCSPISGHKSVSWYQQVLGQGPQFIFQYYEKEERGRGNFPDRFSARQFPNYSSELNVNALLLGDSALYLCASSLGVGTGGKETQYFGPGTRLLVL.

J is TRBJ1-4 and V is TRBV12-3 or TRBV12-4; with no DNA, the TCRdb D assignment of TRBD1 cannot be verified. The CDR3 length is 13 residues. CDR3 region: CASRRDLNEKLFF.

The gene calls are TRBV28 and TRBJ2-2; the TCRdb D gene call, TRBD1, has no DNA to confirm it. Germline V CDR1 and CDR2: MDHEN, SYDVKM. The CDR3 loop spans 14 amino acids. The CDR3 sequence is CASSSGQLTGELFF.

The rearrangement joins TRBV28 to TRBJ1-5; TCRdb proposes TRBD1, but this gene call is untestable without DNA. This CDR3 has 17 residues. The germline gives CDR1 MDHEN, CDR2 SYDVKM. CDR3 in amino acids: CASNLRGGGAQGQPQHF.

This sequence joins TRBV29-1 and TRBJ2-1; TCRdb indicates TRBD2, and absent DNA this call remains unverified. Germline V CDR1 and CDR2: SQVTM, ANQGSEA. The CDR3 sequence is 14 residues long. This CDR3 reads CSVEGTSATNEQFF.

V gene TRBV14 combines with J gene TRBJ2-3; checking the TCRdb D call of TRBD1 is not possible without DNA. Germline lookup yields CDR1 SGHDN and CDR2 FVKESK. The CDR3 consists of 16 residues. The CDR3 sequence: CASSLHDRGFSDTQYF.

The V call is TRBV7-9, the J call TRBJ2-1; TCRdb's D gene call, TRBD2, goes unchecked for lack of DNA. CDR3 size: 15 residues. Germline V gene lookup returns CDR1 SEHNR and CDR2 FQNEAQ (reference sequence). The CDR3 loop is CASSPLAGWNNEQFF.

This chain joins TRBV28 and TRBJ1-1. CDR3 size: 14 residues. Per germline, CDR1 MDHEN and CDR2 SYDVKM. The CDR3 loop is CASSNRVRDTEAFF.

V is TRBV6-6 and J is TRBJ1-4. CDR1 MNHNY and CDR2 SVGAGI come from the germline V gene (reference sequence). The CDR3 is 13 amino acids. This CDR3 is CASSYSLNEKLFF.

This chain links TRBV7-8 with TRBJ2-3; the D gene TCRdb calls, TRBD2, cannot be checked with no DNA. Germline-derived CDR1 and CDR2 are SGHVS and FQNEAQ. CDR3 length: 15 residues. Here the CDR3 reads CASSFETSGIDTQYF. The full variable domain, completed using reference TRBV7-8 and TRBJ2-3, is GAGVSQSPRYKVAKRGQDVALRCDPISGHVSLFWYQQALGQGPEFLTYFQNEAQLDKSGLPSDRFFAERPEGSVSTLKIQRTQQEDSAVYLCASSFETSGIDTQYFGPGTRLTVL.

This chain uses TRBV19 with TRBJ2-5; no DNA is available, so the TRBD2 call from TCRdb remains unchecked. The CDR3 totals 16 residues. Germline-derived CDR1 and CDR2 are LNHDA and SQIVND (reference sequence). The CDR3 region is CASSYHLQGGQETQYF.

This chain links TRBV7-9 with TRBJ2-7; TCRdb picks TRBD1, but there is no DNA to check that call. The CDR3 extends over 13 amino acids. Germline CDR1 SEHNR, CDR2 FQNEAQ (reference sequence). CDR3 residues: CASSSPGGNEQYF.

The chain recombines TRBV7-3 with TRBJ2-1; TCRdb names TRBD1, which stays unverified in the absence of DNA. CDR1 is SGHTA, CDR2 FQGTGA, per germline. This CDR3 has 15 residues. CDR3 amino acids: CASSLPGTGGNEQFF.

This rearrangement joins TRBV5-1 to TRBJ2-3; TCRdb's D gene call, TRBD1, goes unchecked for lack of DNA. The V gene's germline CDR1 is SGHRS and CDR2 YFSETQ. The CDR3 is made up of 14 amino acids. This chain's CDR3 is CASSPQGTTDTQYF.

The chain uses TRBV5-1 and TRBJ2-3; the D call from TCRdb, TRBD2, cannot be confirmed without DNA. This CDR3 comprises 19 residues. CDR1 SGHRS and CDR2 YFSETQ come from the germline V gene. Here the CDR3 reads CASSLATSGGPPLTDTQYF.